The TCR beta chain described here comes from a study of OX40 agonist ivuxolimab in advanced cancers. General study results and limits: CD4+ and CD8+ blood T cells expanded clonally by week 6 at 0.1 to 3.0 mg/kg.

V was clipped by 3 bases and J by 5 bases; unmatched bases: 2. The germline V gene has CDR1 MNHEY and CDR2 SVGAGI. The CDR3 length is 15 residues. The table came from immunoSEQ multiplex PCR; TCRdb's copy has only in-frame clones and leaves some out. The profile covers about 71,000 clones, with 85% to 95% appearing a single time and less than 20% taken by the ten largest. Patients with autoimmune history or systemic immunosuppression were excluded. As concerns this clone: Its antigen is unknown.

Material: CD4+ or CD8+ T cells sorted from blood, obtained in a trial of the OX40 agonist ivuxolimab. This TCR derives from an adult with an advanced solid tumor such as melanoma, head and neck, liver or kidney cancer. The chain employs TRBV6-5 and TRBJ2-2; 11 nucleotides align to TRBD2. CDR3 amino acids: CASSYASGGTGELFF. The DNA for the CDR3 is TGTGCCAGCAGTTATGCTAGCGGGGGGACCGGGGAGCTGTTTTTT.